This T cell receptor beta chain derives from a study of cytomegalovirus exposure and HLA in healthy donors. The study, taken as a whole, reports: Per a later analysis, 15,000 to 20,000 TCR beta sequences showed association with HLA alleles at 0.05 false discovery rate. The study dropped some indistinguishable V segments, TRBV6-2 and TRBV6-3 among them.

The PCR used 60 Vbeta and 13 Jbeta primers. The table came from immunoSEQ multiplex PCR; TCRdb's copy has only in-frame clones and leaves some out. The table records more than 110,000 clones, 82% of them present only once. The donors (healthy individuals) were bone marrow donors. With respect to this clone: Its antigen is unidentified.

The CDR3 loop spans 11 amino acids. Per germline, CDR1 DFQATT and CDR2 SNEGSKA (reference sequence). The germline V and J ends were trimmed by 3 bases and 8 bases, with 10 bases remaining between them. V and J are TRBV20-1 and TRBJ1-1; no reliable D call. The sample comprised PBMCs. The receptor comes from a man under 40 in good health and CMV-seropositive. Here the CDR3 reads CSASPRTEAFF. As DNA, the CDR3 is TGCAGTGCTAGCCCCAGAACGGAAGCTTTCTTT.